This record looks at one T cell receptor (beta chain) sequence and its context. Its target is unknown. These data come from a study of Tregs in tolerant kidney transplant recipients. Study-level results: Biological reproducibility was not directly addressed, but technical replication error appeared minimal. Changing PCR primers prevented nucleotide comparison between some patients' samples.

CDR1 and CDR2 (germline): SGHNT, YYREEE (reference sequence). The V segment lost 4 bases and the J segment 4 bases; nucleotides outside the gene matches: 5. The CDR3 runs to 15 residues. Unstimulated Tregs (CD4+CD25+CD127-) and CD4+CD25- non-Tregs were sorted from PBMCs. Produced via immunoSEQ multiplex PCR; TCRdb's table is partial and in-frame only. The sample shows approximately 98,000 clones, roughly 90% of them seen only once. The sequence came from a human donor who received a combined kidney and bone marrow transplant. The V call is TRBV5-4, the J call TRBJ1-3; TRBD1 matches at 10 bases. Sample: CD4+ T cells from blood, taken before the transplant. The CDR3 sequence: CASSPGQGLGNTIYF. CDR3 nucleotides: TGTGCCAGCAGCCCGGGACAGGGGCTAGGAAACACCATATATTTT.